Following are 23 T cell receptor beta chains from one sample sequenced in a study of blood T cells in healthy people across ages. Sample-barcoded 5' priming and a J-beta primer mix drove a second PCR of about 6 to 12 cycles. TCRdb ran MiXCR on the 5' RACE reads and lists one entry per CDR3 protein. The data contain hundreds of thousands of distinct CDR3 sequences, approximately 60% of them singletons. Sequenced input: blood. These receptors all stem from a man aged 40-49 years in good health.

The gene calls are TRBV18 and TRBJ2-5; no firm D call. Trimming took 3 bases from V and 1 from J, leaving 9 bases between them. The length of the CDR3 is 14 residues. Germline values: CDR1 KGHSH, CDR2 LQKENI. The CDR3 DNA reads TGTGCCAGCTCACCGAAAGCGATCCAAGAGACCCAGTACTTC. Translated, it gives CASSPKAIQETQYF.

This clonotype was observed once. A much larger clone lies one base from this, so it may be a read error. The J gene is TRBJ2-1, the V gene TRBV29-1; tentative D call: TRBD2 (6 bases). V was trimmed by 3 bases and J by 3 bases, leaving 21 bases between them. The CDR3 has 17 residues. Germline values: CDR1 SQVTM, CDR2 ANQGSEA. CDR3 loop: CSVDLLGASANYNEQFF. The DNA of the CDR3 is TGCAGCGTTGACCTGCTAGGGGCTAGCGCTAACTACAATGAGCAGTTCTTC.

About this clonotype: At one of its ends the junction is not consistent with the germline gene, which may arise from a read error. The V gene is TRBV7-2, the J gene TRBJ2-5; TRBD2 might be the D (5 bases). CDR1 SGHTA and CDR2 FQGNSA come from the germline V gene. The CDR3 is 15 amino acids. In nucleotides, the CDR3 is TGTGTCAGCAGCTTAGTTAGCGAGGGAATTGAGACCCAGTACTTC. Its protein is CVSSLVSEGIETQYF.

The chain combines TRBV28 with TRBJ2-4; D is tentatively TRBD1 or TRBD2 (5 bases each). Trimming stripped 5 bases from V and 0 bases from J, with 14 bases between. Germline loops: CDR1 MDHEN, CDR2 SYDVKM. The CDR3 has 16 amino acids. CDR3 in amino acids: CASSQGERLAKNIQYF. In DNA, the CDR3 is TGTGCCAGCAGTCAGGGAGAGAGGCTAGCCAAAAACATTCAGTACTTC.

The V call is TRBV7-2, the J call TRBJ2-7; D not resolved. This CDR3 contains 13 residues. The ends were cut back, 4 bases at V and 7 bases at J, with 14 bases in the middle. Germline assignment: CDR1 SGHTA and CDR2 FQGNSA. This CDR3 is CASSSSPGNEQYF. The CDR3 DNA is TGTGCCAGCAGCTCATCCCCTGGCAATGAGCAGTACTTC.

With regard to this clonotype: The junction does not match germline at one end; this may be a read error. The chain combines TRBV15 with TRBJ1-2, with D perhaps matching TRBD1 (5 bases). The germline gives CDR1 LNHNV, CDR2 YYDKDF (reference sequence). The CDR3 totals 15 residues. The CDR3, as DNA: TGTGCCACCAGCAGACCTTCCGGGACTAACTATGGCCACACCTTC. It is translated as CATSRPSGTNYGHTF. Based on the CDR3 plus reference TRBV15 and TRBJ1-2, the full variable domain is DAMVIQNPRYQVTQFGKPVTLSCSQTLNHNVMYWYQQKSSQAPKLLFHYYDKDFNNEADTPDNFQSRRPNTSFCFLDIRSPGLGDTAMYLCATSRPSGTNYGHTFGSGTRLTVV.

The gene calls are TRBV15 and TRBJ1-2; D is unresolved. This CDR3 has 12 residues. V shed 6 bases and J shed 3 bases, with 8 bases lying between them. Per the germline V gene, CDR1 is LNHNV and CDR2 is YYDKDF (reference sequence). This chain's CDR3 is CATRSVDYGYTF. The CDR3 coding sequence is TGTGCCACCAGGAGCGTGGACTATGGCTACACCTTC.

The rearrangement uses TRBV9 and TRBJ2-3, with unresolved D. Per germline, CDR1 SGDLS and CDR2 YYNGEE. Trimming removed 2 bases from V and 6 bases from J, with 13 bases in between. The CDR3 is 14 residues long. This CDR3 reads CASSVDPIPDTQYF. In nucleotides, the CDR3 is TGTGCCAGCAGCGTGGATCCAATTCCGGATACGCAGTATTTT. Full variable domain (outside the CDR3, taken from reference TRBV9 and TRBJ2-3): DSGVTQTPKHLITATGQRVTLRCSPRSGDLSVYWYQQSLDQGLQFLIQYYNGEERAKGNILERFSAQQFPDLHSELNLSSLELGDSALYFCASSVDPIPDTQYFGPGTRLTVL.

The chain joins TRBV9 to TRBJ2-1, with TRBD2 identical over 8 bases. After removal of 3 bases from V and 7 bases from J, the junction contained 9 bases not matched to a gene. The germline V gene encodes CDR1 SGDLS and CDR2 YYNGEE. The CDR3 extends over 15 amino acids. The CDR3 is CASSESGRGWNEQFF. Here the CDR3 DNA reads TGTGCCAGCAGCGAAAGCGGGAGAGGGTGGAATGAGCAGTTCTTC.

The chain employs TRBV7-6 and TRBJ2-5, with 9 bases fitting TRBD2. The CDR3 is 15 amino acids. The germline gives CDR1 SGHVS, CDR2 FNYEAQ. Losses at the gene ends were 5 bases for V and 0 bases for J; bases not matched to a gene: 4. DNA of the CDR3: TGTGCCAGCAGCGCTAGCGGGGCCTACCAAGAGACCCAGTACTTC. This gives the protein CASSASGAYQETQYF.

In the case of this clonotype: One end of the junction fails to match germline, which may point to a read error. The chain links TRBV7-2 to TRBJ2-5; D is possibly TRBD1 (6 bases). The last part of the DNA fits TRBJ2-7 better; the J call may be wrong. Germline-derived CDR1 and CDR2 are SGHTA and FQGNSA. The CDR3 runs 13 residues. The CDR3 protein is CASSLAGATEQYF. The CDR3 region has the DNA TGTGCCAGCAGCCTAGCAGGGGCAACCGAGCAGTACTTC.

The genes are TRBV11-2 and TRBJ2-7; tentatively, D is TRBD1 (6 bases). From germline, CDR1 is SGHAT and CDR2 FQNNGV. With 5 bases removed from V and 6 bases from J, the gap between germline ends came to 17 bases. This CDR3 is 14 amino acids long. CDR3: CASSPGTGSREQYF. The CDR3 DNA is TGTGCCAGCAGCCCAGGAACAGGGTCCCGCGAGCAGTACTTC.

The rearrangement joins TRBV7-9 to TRBJ2-7, with 7 bases lining up with TRBD1. The germline CDR1 and CDR2 sequences are SEHNR and FQNEAQ (reference sequence). CDR3 size: 15 residues. V lost 6 bases and J lost 4; bases outside the gene matches: 12. Written as DNA, the CDR3 is TGTGCCAGCAGGTTAATTGGGGGACAGTTTTACGAGCAGTACTTC. Translating it yields CASRLIGGQFYEQYF.

As DNA, the CDR3 is TGTGCCAGCAGCCTTATTTGGGGAGAGGAGACCCAGTACTTC. Translating gives CASSLIWGEETQYF. The chain couples TRBV7-2 to TRBJ2-5, with D maybe TRBD2 (5 bases). CDR3 size: 14 residues. Germline assignment: CDR1 SGHTA and CDR2 FQGNSA. Trimming removed 5 bases from V and 5 bases from J, with 15 bases in between.

The table lists this clonotype with a few counts. This chain uses TRBV12-3 or TRBV12-4 with TRBJ2-5; 7 positions agree with TRBD1. The J segment lost 1 base and the V segment lost 7 bases, leaving 3 bases of the junction unmatched. This CDR3 has 13 amino acids. CDR3 in amino acids: CASNRGSQETQYF. The CDR3 DNA reads as TGTGCCAGCAACAGGGGTTCCCAAGAGACCCAGTACTTC.

This clonotype occurred a few times. V gene TRBV7-8 combines with J gene TRBJ1-2; unclear D gene. Trimming stripped 5 bases from V and 8 bases from J, with 21 bases between. This CDR3 is 15 amino acids long. CDR1 is SGHVS and CDR2 is FQNEAQ in the germline V gene. The DNA of the CDR3 is TGTGCCAGCAGCCCCAGTCGATCACAGTCTAAGGGCTACACCTTC. Amino acids: CASSPSRSQSKGYTF.

The rearrangement links TRBV5-6 to TRBJ1-6; possibly TRBD1 for D (6 bases). Trimming removed 0 bases at V and 5 bases at J, with 12 bases between. Germline lookup yields CDR1 SGHDT and CDR2 YYEEEE. The CDR3 runs to 16 residues. Written as DNA, the CDR3 is TGTGCCAGCAGCTTGGTGGGGGCAGGAGATAATTCACCCCTCCACTTT. It codes for CASSLVGAGDNSPLHF. Variable domain in full (rest from reference TRBV5-6 and TRBJ1-6): DAGVTQSPTHLIKTRGQQVTLRCSPKSGHDTVSWYQQALGQGPQFIFQYYEEEERQRGNFPDRFSGHQFPNYSSELNVNALLLGDSALYLCASSLVGAGDNSPLHFGNGTRLTVT.

This clonotype was found a few times. This sequence joins TRBV3-1 and TRBJ1-2, with 8 bases aligning to TRBD1. V was clipped by 4 bases and J by 7 bases; unmatched bases: 8. From germline, CDR1 is LGHDT and CDR2 YNNKEL (reference sequence). The CDR3 is 14 residues long. The CDR3 here is CASSRDQGAGGYTF. CDR3 DNA: TGTGCCAGCAGCCGGGACCAGGGGGCAGGTGGCTACACCTTC.

The rearrangement links TRBV9 to TRBJ2-5; 10 nucleotides align to TRBD2. Germline trimming cut 0 bases from V and 3 bases from J; bases unmatched to any gene: 5. Germline V lookup: CDR1 SGDLS, CDR2 YYNGEE. CDR3 size: 16 residues. The CDR3 loop reads CASSVGPSGSKETQYF. The CDR3 coding sequence is TGTGCCAGCAGCGTAGGTCCTAGCGGGAGTAAAGAGACCCAGTACTTC.

The rearrangement links TRBV6-5 to TRBJ2-3; D remains ambiguous. The CDR3 extends over 18 amino acids. Looked up from germline, CDR1 is MNHEY and CDR2 is SVGAGI. V lost 0 bases and J 1 base, leaving 17 bases between the germline ends. For the CDR3, the DNA is TGTGCCAGCAGTTACTCGAGTAGTCGGTCCGGACGCACAGATACGCAGTATTTT. This sequence encodes CASSYSSSRSGRTDTQYF.

This clonotype was picked up a small number of times. This chain connects TRBV7-9 to TRBJ2-3; 11 bases are shared with TRBD1. V lost 3 bases, J lost 4 bases, and 12 bases stayed unmatched. Per germline, CDR1 SEHNR and CDR2 FQNEAQ (reference sequence). The CDR3 is 18 amino acids. CDR3 protein: CASSFRTGGEGSADTQYF. The DNA for the CDR3 is TGTGCCAGCAGCTTCAGGACAGGGGGCGAAGGTTCGGCAGATACGCAGTATTTT. Full variable domain (outside the CDR3, taken from reference TRBV7-9 and TRBJ2-3): DTGVSQNPRHKITKRGQNVTFRCDPISEHNRLYWYRQTLGQGPEFLTYFQNEAQLEKSRLLSDRFSAERPKGSFSTLEIQRTEQGDSAMYLCASSFRTGGEGSADTQYFGPGTRLTVL.

The chain has TRBV15 and TRBJ2-3; 9 bases agree with TRBD1. With V trimmed by 1 base and J by 3 bases, 11 bases remained unmatched. The CDR3 has 18 residues. The germline gives CDR1 LNHNV, CDR2 YYDKDF (reference sequence). The CDR3 loop is CATSRATWTGVKTDTQYF. The CDR3 coding sequence is TGTGCCACCAGCAGAGCCACCTGGACAGGGGTAAAAACAGATACGCAGTATTTT.

This clonotype was seen many times. V is TRBV6-1 and J is TRBJ2-1, with 7 bases identical to TRBD2. V lost 2 bases and J lost 3; bases outside the gene matches: 4. The CDR3 runs to 15 residues. CDR1 and CDR2 (germline): MNHNS, SASEGT. The CDR3 protein is CASSERLADYNEQFF. CDR3 nucleotides: TGTGCCAGCAGTGAACGCCTAGCGGACTACAATGAGCAGTTCTTC.